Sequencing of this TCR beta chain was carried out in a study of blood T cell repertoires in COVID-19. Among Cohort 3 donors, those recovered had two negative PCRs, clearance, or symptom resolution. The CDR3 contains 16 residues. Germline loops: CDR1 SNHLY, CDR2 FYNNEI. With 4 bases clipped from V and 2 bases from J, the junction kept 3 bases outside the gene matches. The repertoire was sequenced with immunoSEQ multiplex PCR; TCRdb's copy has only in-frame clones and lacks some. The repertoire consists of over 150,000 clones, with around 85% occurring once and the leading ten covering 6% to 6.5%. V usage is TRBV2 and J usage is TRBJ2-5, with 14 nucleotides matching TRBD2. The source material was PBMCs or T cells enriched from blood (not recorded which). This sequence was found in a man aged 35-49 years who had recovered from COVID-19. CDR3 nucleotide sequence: TGTGCCAGCAGTGGGACTAGCGGGGGGCCGCAAGAGACCCAGTACTTC. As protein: CASSGTSGGPQETQYF.